This TCR beta chain was profiled in a study of CD8 T cells in Susac syndrome. Trimming removed 4 bases from V and 0 bases from J, with 8 bases in between. This CDR3 has 13 amino acids. Looked up from germline, CDR1 is SGHRS and CDR2 is YFSETQ. CD8+ and CD4+ T cells from blood underwent TCR beta sequencing. The multiple sclerosis controls comprised treatment-naive patients whose relapsing-remitting disease was stable or active. It was negative isolation that provided the CD8+ and CD4+ T cells, whereas TEMRA cells were enriched by FACS. About 0.5 to 1 ug RNA was reverse transcribed with random hexamers. TCR beta CDR3 was amplified by immunoSEQ covering 54 Vbeta and 13 Jbeta. TCRdb re-called the immunoSEQ multiplex PCR reads with MiXCR, one entry per CDR3 protein. The table records 300,000 or so distinct CDR3 sequences, approximately 90% of them present only once.

The rearrangement links TRBV5-1 to TRBJ2-7, with D unresolved. The source is a human donor with multiple sclerosis. Specimen: CD4+ T cells from PBMCs. CDR3 coding DNA: TGCGCCAGCAGCCCTGGGAACTCCTACGAGCAGTACTTC. Translating gives CASSPGNSYEQYF. The full variable domain, with the rest looked up from reference TRBV5-1 and TRBJ2-7, is KAGVTQTPRYLIKTRGQQVTLSCSPISGHRSVSWYQQTPGQGLQFLFEYFSETQRNKGNFPGRFSGRQFSNSRSEMNVSTLELGDSALYLCASSPGNSYEQYFGPGTRLTVT.